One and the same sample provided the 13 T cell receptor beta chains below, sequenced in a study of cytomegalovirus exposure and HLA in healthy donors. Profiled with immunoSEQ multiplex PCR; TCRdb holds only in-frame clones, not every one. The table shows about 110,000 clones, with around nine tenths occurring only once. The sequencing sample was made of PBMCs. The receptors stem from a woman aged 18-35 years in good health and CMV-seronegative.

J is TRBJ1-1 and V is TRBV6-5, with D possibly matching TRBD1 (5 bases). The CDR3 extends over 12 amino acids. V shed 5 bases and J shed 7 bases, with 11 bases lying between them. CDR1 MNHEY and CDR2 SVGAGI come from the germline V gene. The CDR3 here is CASSNRPFEAFF. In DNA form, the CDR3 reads TGTGCCAGCAGTAACAGGCCTTTTGAAGCTTTCTTT.

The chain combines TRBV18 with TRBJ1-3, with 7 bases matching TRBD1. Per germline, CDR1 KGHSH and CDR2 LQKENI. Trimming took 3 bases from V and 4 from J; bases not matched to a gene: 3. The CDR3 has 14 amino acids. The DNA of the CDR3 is TGTGCCAGCTCACCGGGACAGAACGGAAACACCATATATTTT. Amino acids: CASSPGQNGNTIYF.

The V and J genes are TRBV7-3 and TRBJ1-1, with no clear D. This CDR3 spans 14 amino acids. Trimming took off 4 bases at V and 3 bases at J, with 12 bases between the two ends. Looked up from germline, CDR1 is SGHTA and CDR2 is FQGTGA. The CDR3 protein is CASSSRGADTEAFF. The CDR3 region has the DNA TGTGCCAGCAGCTCACGGGGAGCGGACACTGAAGCTTTCTTT.

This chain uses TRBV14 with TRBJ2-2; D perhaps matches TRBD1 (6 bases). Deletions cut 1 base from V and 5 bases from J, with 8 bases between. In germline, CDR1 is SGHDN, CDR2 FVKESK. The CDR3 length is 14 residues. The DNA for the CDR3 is TGTGCCAGCAGCCAAGTTAGGGGGACCGGGGAGCTGTTTTTT. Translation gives CASSQVRGTGELFF.

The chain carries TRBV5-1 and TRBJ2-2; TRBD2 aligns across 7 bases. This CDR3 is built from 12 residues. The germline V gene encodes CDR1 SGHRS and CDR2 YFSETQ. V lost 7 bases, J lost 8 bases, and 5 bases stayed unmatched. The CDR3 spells CASPTGRGELFF. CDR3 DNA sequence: TGCGCCAGCCCCACCGGGAGGGGGGAGCTGTTTTTT.

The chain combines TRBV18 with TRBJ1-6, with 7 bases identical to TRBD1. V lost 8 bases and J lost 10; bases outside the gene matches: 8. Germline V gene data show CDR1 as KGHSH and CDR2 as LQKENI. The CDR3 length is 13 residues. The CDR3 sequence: CASAADRESPLHF. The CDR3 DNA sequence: TGTGCCAGCGCCGCTGACAGGGAATCACCCCTCCACTTT.

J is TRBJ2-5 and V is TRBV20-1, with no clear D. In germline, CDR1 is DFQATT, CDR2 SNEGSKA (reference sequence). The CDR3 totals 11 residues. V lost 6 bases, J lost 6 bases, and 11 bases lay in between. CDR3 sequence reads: CSAHTVQTQYF. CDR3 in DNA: TGCAGTGCCCACACCGTACAGACCCAGTACTTC.

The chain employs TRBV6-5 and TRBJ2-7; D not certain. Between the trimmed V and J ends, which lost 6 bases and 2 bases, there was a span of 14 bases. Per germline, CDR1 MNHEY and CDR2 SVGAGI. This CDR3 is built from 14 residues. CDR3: CASRRASAAYEQYF. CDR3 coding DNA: TGTGCCAGCAGGCGCGCCAGCGCGGCCTACGAGCAGTACTTC.

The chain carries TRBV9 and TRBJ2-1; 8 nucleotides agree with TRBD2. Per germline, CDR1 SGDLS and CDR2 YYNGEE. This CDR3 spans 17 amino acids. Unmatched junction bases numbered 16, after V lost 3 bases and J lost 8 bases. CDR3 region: CASSASTGTRSYHEQFF. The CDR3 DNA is TGTGCCAGCAGCGCCTCGACCGGGACTAGGAGTTACCATGAGCAGTTCTTC. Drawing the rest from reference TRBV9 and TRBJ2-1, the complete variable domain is DSGVTQTPKHLITATGQRVTLRCSPRSGDLSVYWYQQSLDQGLQFLIQYYNGEERAKGNILERFSAQQFPDLHSELNLSSLELGDSALYFCASSASTGTRSYHEQFFGPGTRLTVL.

CDR3 sequence reads: CASSFRKGGSGNTIYF. Written as DNA, the CDR3 is TGTGCCAGCAGTTTTCGAAAGGGAGGATCTGGAAACACCATATATTTT. The chain recombines TRBV6-5 with TRBJ1-3; D is unresolved. Germline assignment: CDR1 MNHEY and CDR2 SVGAGI. The CDR3 runs to 16 residues. Trimming took 4 bases from V and 1 from J, leaving 14 bases between them.

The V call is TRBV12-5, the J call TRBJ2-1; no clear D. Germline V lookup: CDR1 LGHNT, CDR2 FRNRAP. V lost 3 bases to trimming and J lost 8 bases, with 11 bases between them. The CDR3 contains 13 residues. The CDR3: CASGFLPRHEQFF. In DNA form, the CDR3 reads TGTGCTAGTGGTTTCCTCCCCAGGCATGAGCAGTTCTTC.

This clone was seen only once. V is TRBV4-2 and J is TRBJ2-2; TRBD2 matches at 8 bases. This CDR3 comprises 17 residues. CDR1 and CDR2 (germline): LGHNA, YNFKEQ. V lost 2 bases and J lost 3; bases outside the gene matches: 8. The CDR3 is CASSQHQAGADTGELFF. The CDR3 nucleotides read TGTGCCAGCAGCCAACACCAAGCGGGAGCGGACACCGGGGAGCTGTTTTTT.

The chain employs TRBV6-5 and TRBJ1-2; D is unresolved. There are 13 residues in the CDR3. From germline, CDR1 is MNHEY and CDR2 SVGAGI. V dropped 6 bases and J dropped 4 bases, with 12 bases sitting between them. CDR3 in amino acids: CASSLGLFYGYTF. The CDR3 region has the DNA TGTGCCAGCAGCCTCGGACTTTTCTATGGCTACACCTTC.